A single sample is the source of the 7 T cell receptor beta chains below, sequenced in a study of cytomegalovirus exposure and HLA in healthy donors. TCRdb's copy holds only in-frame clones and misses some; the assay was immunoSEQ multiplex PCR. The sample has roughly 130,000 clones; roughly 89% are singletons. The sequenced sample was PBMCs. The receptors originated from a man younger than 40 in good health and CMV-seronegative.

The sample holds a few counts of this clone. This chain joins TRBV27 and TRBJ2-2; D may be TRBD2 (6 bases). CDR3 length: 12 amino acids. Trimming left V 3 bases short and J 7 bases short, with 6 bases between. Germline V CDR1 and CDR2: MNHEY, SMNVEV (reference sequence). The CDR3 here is CASSLEGGELFF. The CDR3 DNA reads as TGTGCCAGCAGTTTGGAGGGCGGGGAGCTGTTTTTT.

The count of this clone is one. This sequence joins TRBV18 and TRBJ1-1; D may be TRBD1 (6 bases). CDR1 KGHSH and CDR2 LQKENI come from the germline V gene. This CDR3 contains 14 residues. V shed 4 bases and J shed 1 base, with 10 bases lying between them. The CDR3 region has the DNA TGTGCCAGCTCACGGGACAACAGGAACACTGAAGCTTTCTTT. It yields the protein CASSRDNRNTEAFF. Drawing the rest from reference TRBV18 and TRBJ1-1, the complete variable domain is NAGVMQNPRHLVRRRGQEARLRCSPMKGHSHVYWYRQLPEEGLKFMVYLQKENIIDESGMPKERFSAEFPKEGPSILRIQQVVRGDSAAYFCASSRDNRNTEAFFGQGTRLTVV.

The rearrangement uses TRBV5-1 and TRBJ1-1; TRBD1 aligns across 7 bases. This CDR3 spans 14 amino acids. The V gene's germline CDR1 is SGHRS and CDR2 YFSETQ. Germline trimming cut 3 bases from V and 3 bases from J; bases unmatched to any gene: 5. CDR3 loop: CASSSRQGHTEAFF. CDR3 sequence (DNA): TGCGCCAGCAGCTCAAGACAGGGACACACTGAAGCTTTCTTT.

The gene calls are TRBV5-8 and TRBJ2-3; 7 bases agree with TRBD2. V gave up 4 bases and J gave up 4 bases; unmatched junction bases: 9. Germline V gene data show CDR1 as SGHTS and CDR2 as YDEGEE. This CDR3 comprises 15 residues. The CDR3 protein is CASSPRGGRADTQYF. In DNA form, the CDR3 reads TGTGCCAGCAGCCCCCGCGGAGGGAGGGCAGATACGCAGTATTTT. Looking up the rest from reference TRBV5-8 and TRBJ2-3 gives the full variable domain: EAGVTQSPTHLIKTRGQQATLRCSPISGHTSVYWYQQALGLGLQFLLWYDEGEERNRGNFPPRFSGRQFPNYSSELNVNALELEDSALYLCASSPRGGRADTQYFGPGTRLTVL.

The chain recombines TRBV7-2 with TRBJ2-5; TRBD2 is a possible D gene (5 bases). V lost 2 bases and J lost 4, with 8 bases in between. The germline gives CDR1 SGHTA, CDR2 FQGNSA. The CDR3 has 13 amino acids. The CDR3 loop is CASSLTSGETQYF. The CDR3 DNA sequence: TGTGCCAGCAGCTTAACTAGTGGAGAGACCCAGTACTTC.

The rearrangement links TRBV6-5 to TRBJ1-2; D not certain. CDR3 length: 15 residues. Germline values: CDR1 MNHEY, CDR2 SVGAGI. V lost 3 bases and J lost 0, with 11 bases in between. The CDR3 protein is CASSYVDGANYGYTF. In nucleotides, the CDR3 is TGTGCCAGCAGTTATGTAGACGGAGCTAACTATGGCTACACCTTC.

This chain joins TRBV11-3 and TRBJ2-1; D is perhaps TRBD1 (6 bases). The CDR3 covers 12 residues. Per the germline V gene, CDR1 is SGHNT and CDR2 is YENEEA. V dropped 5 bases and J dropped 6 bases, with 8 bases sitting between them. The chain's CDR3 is CASSLQGNEQFF. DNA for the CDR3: TGTGCCAGCAGCCTACAGGGCAATGAGCAGTTCTTC.